These T cell receptor beta chains were read from a single sample in a study of a mutant IDH1 vaccine in newly diagnosed glioma. TCRdb's copy holds only in-frame clones and misses some; the assay was immunoSEQ multiplex PCR. In the table there are 65,000 to 70,000 clones, roughly 85% of which are singletons. Sequencing was performed on PBMCs, taken from a glioma patient treated with radiotherapy, temozolomide or both. The receptors originated from a man aged 30 to 45 with glioma. Both conserved end residues are part of each CDR3. The D gene is left open where the match is weak. Part of the rows lack a size; the others show once, few, many or a class for expanded clones.

16 | TRBJ2-7 | TRBV5-5 | TRBD1 | once | CASSPDPAGGSYEQYF | TGTGCCAGCAGCCCGGACCCGGCAGGGGGATCCTACGAGCAGTACTTC
15 | TRBJ2-7 | TRBV19 | TRBD1 | once | CATTGSGTGKGEQYF | TGTGCCACTACAGGATCCGGGACAGGGAAGGGCGAGCAGTACTTC
15 | TRBJ1-1 | TRBV4-1 | TRBD1 | . | CASSHREGAYTEAFF | TGCGCCAGCAGCCATCGGGAGGGGGCTTATACTGAAGCTTTCTTT
15 | TRBJ1-1 | TRBV5-8 | TRBD1 | once | CASSSGTAMNTEAFF | TGTGCCAGCAGCTCCGGGACAGCCATGAACACTGAAGCTTTCTTT
15 | TRBJ1-1 | TRBV13 | . | . | CASSFELGWGTEAFF | TGTGCCAGCAGCTTCGAGCTTGGATGGGGCACTGAAGCTTTCTTT
11 | TRBJ2-7 | TRBV19 | . | once | CASDSSVEQYF | TGTGCCAGTGACAGTAGCGTCGAGCAGTACTTC
14 | TRBJ2-3 | TRBV11-3 | . | . | CASSFSGSTDTQYF | TGTGCCAGCAGCTTTAGCGGAAGCACAGATACGCAGTATTTT
13 | TRBJ2-1 | TRBV9 | . | . | CASSVQIYNEQFF | TGTGCCAGCAGCGTTCAGATCTACAATGAGCAGTTCTTC
13 | TRBJ1-5 | TRBV29-1 | . | . | CSVEEGNNQPQHF | TGCAGCGTTGAAGAGGGCAACAATCAGCCCCAGCATTTT
13 | TRBJ1-5 | TRBV30 | . | . | CAWKEDSNQPQHF | TGTGCCTGGAAAGAGGATAGCAATCAGCCCCAGCATTTT
14 | TRBJ1-2 | TRBV5-6 | . | . | CASSLDLTGHGYTF | TGTGCCAGCAGCTTGGACCTTACAGGGCATGGCTACACCTTC
13 | TRBJ1-3 | TRBV10-3 | . | . | CAIGPGTSNTIYF | TGTGCCATCGGCCCCGGGACGTCAAACACCATATATTTT
14 | TRBJ1-5 | TRBV27 | TRBD1 | . | CASSYGQGHQPQHF | TGTGCCAGCAGTTACGGACAGGGCCATCAGCCCCAGCATTTT
17 | TRBJ1-6 | TRBV5-4 | . | . | CASSLHRVVSYNSPLHF | TGTGCCAGCAGCTTACACAGGGTCGTGTCCTATAATTCACCCCTCCACTTT
15 | TRBJ2-7 | TRBV30 | TRBD2 | once | CAWRFPSGGTYEQYF | TGTGCCTGGAGGTTTCCTAGCGGGGGGACCTACGAGCAGTACTTC
14 | TRBJ1-5 | TRBV27 | TRBD1 | . | CASSRTGLHQPQHF | TGTGCCAGCAGCAGGACAGGCTTGCATCAGCCCCAGCATTTT
13 | TRBJ2-1 | TRBV19 | . | . | CASSIVTINEQFF | TGTGCCAGTAGTATAGTTACAATCAATGAGCAGTTCTTC
14 | TRBJ2-5 | TRBV15 | . | . | CATSRGRDKETQYF | TGTGCCACCAGCAGAGGCAGAGATAAAGAGACCCAGTACTTC
13 | TRBJ1-2 | TRBV6-6 | . | . | CASSTDSPYGYTF | TGTGCCAGCAGTACGGACAGTCCCTATGGCTACACCTTC
16 | TRBJ2-7 | TRBV5-1 | TRBD1 | . | CASSSYRDRGTYEQYF | TGCGCCAGCAGCTCCTACCGGGACAGGGGGACCTACGAGCAGTACTTC
15 | TRBJ2-3 | TRBV19 | . | . | CASSIVFVGTDTQYF | TGTGCCAGTAGTATAGTTTTTGTGGGCACAGATACGCAGTATTTT
14 | TRBJ2-2 | TRBV19 | TRBD2 | . | CARRTTRGAGELFF | TGTGCCAGAAGGACTACCCGGGGGGCCGGGGAGCTGTTTTTT
15 | TRBJ1-1 | TRBV5-5 | . | once | CASSLEQGLGSEAFF | TGTGCCAGCAGCTTGGAGCAGGGGCTGGGCTCTGAAGCTTTCTTT
13 | TRBJ1-5 | TRBV6-5 | . | . | CASSIDSNQPQHF | TGTGCCAGCAGCATCGACAGCAATCAGCCCCAGCATTTT
16 | TRBJ2-2 | TRBV5-1 | . | . | CASSLVPGQATGELFF | TGCGCCAGCAGCTTAGTCCCGGGACAAGCCACCGGGGAGCTGTTTTTT
15 | TRBJ1-2 | TRBV29-1 | . | few | CSVESPRRAAYGYTF | TGCAGCGTTGAATCCCCCCGCCGGGCGGCCTATGGCTACACCTTC